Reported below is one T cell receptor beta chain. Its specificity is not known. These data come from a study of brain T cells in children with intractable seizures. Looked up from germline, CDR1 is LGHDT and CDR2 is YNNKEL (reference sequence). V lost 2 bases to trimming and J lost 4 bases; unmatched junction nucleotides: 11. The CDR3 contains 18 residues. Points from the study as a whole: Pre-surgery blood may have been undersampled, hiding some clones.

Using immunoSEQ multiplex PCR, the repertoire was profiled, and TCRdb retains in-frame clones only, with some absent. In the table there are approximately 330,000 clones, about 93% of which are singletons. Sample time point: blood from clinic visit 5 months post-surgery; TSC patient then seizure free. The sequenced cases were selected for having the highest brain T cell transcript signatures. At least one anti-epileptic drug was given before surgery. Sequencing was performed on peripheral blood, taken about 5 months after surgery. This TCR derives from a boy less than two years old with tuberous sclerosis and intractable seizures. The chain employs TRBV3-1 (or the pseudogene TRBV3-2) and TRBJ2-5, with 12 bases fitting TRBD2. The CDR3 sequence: CASSQRKPSGGARETQYF. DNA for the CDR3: TGTGCCAGCAGCCAACGGAAACCTAGCGGGGGGGCCAGAGAGACCCAGTACTTC.